The rows below give T cell receptor beta chains drawn from one sample of a study of tumor-infiltrating lymphocytes in primary liver carcinoma. TCRdb recomputed calls from the multiplex PCR reads with MiXCR, one row per CDR3 protein. Of roughly 100,000 distinct CDR3 sequences listed, 82% are singletons. The sample was liver tumor tissue from sampling region 3. These receptor sequences come from a man aged 35-49 years with primary liver carcinoma and hepatitis B virus infection. Each CDR3 is given with its conserved first and last residue.

V,length,J,CDR3
TRBV7-9,16,TRBJ1-3,CASSPPTGVSGSTIYF
TRBV11-2,15,TRBJ1-1,CASSFGGSRHTEALF
TRBV6-1,15,TRBJ2-4,CASSDTGIAKNIQHF
TRBV29-1,12,TRBJ2-7,CSVLNSSHEQYF
TRBV5-5,17,TRBJ2-1,CASSLHVDKGFGNEQFF
TRBV12-3/TRBV12-4,16,TRBJ2-3,CTSSLVSSGSIDTQYF
TRBV7-2,15,TRBJ2-1,CASSLRRDPHNEQFF
TRBV29-1,15,TRBJ1-1,CSGGQEGYQNTEASF
TRBV28,14,TRBJ2-5,CTSRLSRNQETQYF
TRBV6-6,18,TRBJ1-5,CASSYFDPTRGLNQPHHF
TRBV6-6,14,TRBJ1-5,CASSLGCGNQPQHF
TRBV6-5,16,TRBJ2-6,CVSSYSSGSGAKVLTF
TRBV6-1,17,TRBJ1-3,CASSDLLGTSSRNTIYF
TRBV6-2/TRBV6-3,15,TRBJ2-7,CASGEGGGTSYKQYF
TRBV29-1,15,TRBJ1-1,CSVAGGWGMNIEDFF
TRBV13,17,TRBJ2-7,CASNSGGQGAFSYEQYF
TRBV11-1,17,TRBJ2-4,CVSNFPGTSGTKNIQNF
TRBV5-4,15,TRBJ2-1,CASSHGTSGNIERFF
TRBV4-1,15,TRBJ2-4,CARSSVLQKGNIQYF
TRBV7-9,13,TRBJ2-2,CACSPNPDGELFF
TRBV12-3/TRBV12-4,15,TRBJ2-5,CANSNGGVNQETQCF
TRBV19,15,TRBJ2-1,CANSRRGDLYNEQFF